One and the same sample provided the 17 T cell receptor beta chains below, sequenced in a study of cytomegalovirus exposure and HLA in healthy donors (dated by TCRdb to 2017 to 2019). Library generation was performed with the immunoSEQ multiplex PCR assay. For the multiplex PCR, a mixture combining 60 forward primers for TCR Vbeta segments and 13 reverse primers for TCR Jbeta segments was used. This immuneACCESS table, as held by TCRdb, lists in-frame sequences with V and J called but not all clones. Of the missing ones, under half trace to an unresolved V gene in checked studies; the others have no known cause. This sample has about 160,000 clones in its table, and roughly 81% of those were observed once. The top ten constitute less than 15% of the sample. The sample consisted of PBMCs. The receptors derive from a woman in her forties or fifties in good health and CMV-seronegative.

The rearrangement joins TRBV10-3 to TRBJ2-3; possibly TRBD2 for D (6 bases). V was shortened by 7 bases and J by 2 bases, with 13 bases between the two germline ends. The germline V gene encodes CDR1 ENHRY and CDR2 SYGVKD. The CDR3 is made up of 14 amino acids. CDR3 DNA sequence: TGTGCCATCACCCCGGGACTGAACACAGATACGCAGTATTTT. Protein product: CAITPGLNTDTQYF.

In this sample, this clone turned up a few times. This chain links TRBV4-3 with TRBJ1-2; D not resolved. From germline, CDR1 is LGHNA and CDR2 YSLEER. V was pared by 4 bases and J by 6 bases, with 15 bases between. The CDR3 spans 14 residues. The CDR3 spells CASSPRPGWDGYTF. The CDR3 DNA follows: TGCGCCAGCAGCCCCCGGCCGGGGTGGGATGGCTACACCTTC.

The V gene is TRBV7-6, the J gene TRBJ2-2, with D possibly being TRBD2 (5 bases). Deletions cut 10 bases from V and 2 bases from J, with 14 bases between. The CDR3 extends over 14 amino acids. CDR1 SGHVS and CDR2 FNYEAQ come from the germline V gene. The CDR3 loop reads CATRLPGNTGELFF. The CDR3 coding sequence is TGTGCCACCCGTCTTCCGGGAAACACCGGGGAGCTGTTTTTT.

Only a few counts were recorded for this clone. The chain has TRBV28 and TRBJ1-2, with a weak D call TRBD1 (6 bases). Per germline, CDR1 MDHEN and CDR2 SYDVKM. V was trimmed by 7 bases and J by 1 base, leaving 16 bases between them. The CDR3 contains 15 residues. CDR3 loop: CASILGGGNNYGYTF. CDR3 sequence (DNA): TGTGCCAGCATCCTTGGCGGGGGCAATAACTATGGCTACACCTTC.

This chain links TRBV7-2 with TRBJ2-5; TRBD2 matches at 14 bases. This CDR3 region has 19 residues. CDR1 is SGHTA, CDR2 FQGNSA, per germline. Germline trimming cut 3 bases from V and 0 bases from J; bases unmatched to any gene: 9. The CDR3 DNA sequence: TGTGCCAGCAGCTTCCCGACTAGCGGGGGGGCCCAGGACCAAGAGACCCAGTACTTC. This translates into CASSFPTSGGAQDQETQYF.

About this clone itself: The sample has other DNA sequences that encode this CDR3 too. The CDR3 DNA is TGTGCCAGCAGCCTAACAGGGGGCTCCTACAATGAGCAGTTCTTC. Its translation: CASSLTGGSYNEQFF. The chain combines TRBV28 with TRBJ2-1, with 8 bases lining up with TRBD1. Trimming took 6 bases from V and 0 from J; bases not matched to a gene: 4. The CDR3 runs 15 residues. The germline V gene has CDR1 MDHEN and CDR2 SYDVKM.

The gene calls are TRBV2 and TRBJ1-5, with 8 positions matching TRBD1. CDR1 and CDR2 (germline): SNHLY, FYNNEI. Unmatched junction bases numbered 9, after V lost 3 bases and J lost 8 bases. The CDR3 runs 15 residues. CDR3 nucleotides: TGTGCCAGCAGTGATGCGCAGGGGGCTTCGGAGCCCCAGCATTTT. Translated, it gives CASSDAQGASEPQHF.

This clone was detected a few times. The chain recombines TRBV9 with TRBJ1-6; D call uncertain. V was trimmed by 0 bases and J by 7 bases, leaving 8 bases between them. The CDR3 runs to 14 residues. Per the germline V gene, CDR1 is SGDLS and CDR2 is YYNGEE. CDR3: CASSVGAANSPLHF. The CDR3 coding sequence is TGTGCCAGCAGCGTAGGGGCAGCCAATTCACCCCTCCACTTT.

The rearrangement links TRBV7-9 to TRBJ2-7; D gene unclear. The V end lost 1 base, the J end lost 5 bases, and 6 bases lay between the germline ends. Germline V gene data show CDR1 as SEHNR and CDR2 as FQNEAQ (reference sequence). This CDR3 region has 12 residues. CDR3 protein: CASSLGANEQYF. For the CDR3, the DNA is TGTGCCAGCAGCTTAGGGGCTAACGAGCAGTACTTC.

The genes are TRBV7-2 and TRBJ2-5, with 8 positions matching TRBD2. V trimming: 2 bases; J trimming: 6 bases; junction bases outside the gene matches: 5. The CDR3 consists of 14 residues. Germline loops: CDR1 SGHTA, CDR2 FQGNSA. The CDR3 loop is CASSLRGGGQTQYF. For the CDR3, the DNA is TGTGCCAGCAGCTTACGGGGGGGCGGACAGACCCAGTACTTC.

This chain uses TRBV6-1 with TRBJ2-5; D is undetermined. Trimming left V 5 bases short and J 4 bases short, with 8 bases between. The CDR3 spans 12 residues. Germline V gene data show CDR1 as MNHNS and CDR2 as SASEGT. The CDR3 protein is CASSLQLETQYF. Written as DNA, the CDR3 is TGTGCCAGCAGTTTACAGCTAGAGACCCAGTACTTC.

This chain joins TRBV4-1 and TRBJ1-1, with D hard to call. CDR1 is MGHRA and CDR2 is YSYEKL in the germline V gene. The germline V and J ends were trimmed by 0 bases and 3 bases, with 14 bases remaining between them. The CDR3 spans 16 residues. DNA for the CDR3: TGCGCCAGCAGCCAAGAAACAACTCGGGAGGACACTGAAGCTTTCTTT. Its protein product is CASSQETTREDTEAFF.

As regards this clone: Germline and junction disagree at one end, which may indicate a read error. The CDR3 here is CASSYSGGAYTGGLFF. CDR3 bases: TGTGCCAGCAGCTACTCCGGGGGGGCTTACACCGGGGGGCTGTTTTTT. The genes are TRBV6-5 and TRBJ2-2, with TRBD2 matching 8 bases. In germline, CDR1 is MNHEY, CDR2 SVGAGI. The CDR3 consists of 16 residues.

A few counts support this clone. The V gene is TRBV6-6, the J gene TRBJ1-3; D remains unclear. Between the trimmed V and J ends, which lost 6 bases and 11 bases, there was a span of 20 bases. The V gene's germline CDR1 is MNHNY and CDR2 SVGAGI (reference sequence). This CDR3 spans 14 amino acids. The DNA of the CDR3 is TGTGCCAGCAGAGATTCTCCTGCAACGTCAGCCATATATTTT. Translating gives CASRDSPATSAIYF.

This chain uses TRBV7-2 with TRBJ2-7; no reliable D call. Germline CDR1 and CDR2: SGHTA and FQGNSA. This CDR3 has 12 amino acids. The V end lost 5 bases, the J end lost 6 bases, and 11 bases lay between the germline ends. The CDR3 coding sequence is TGTGCCAGCAGCCCAAACCCGGGCGAGCAGTACTTC. Protein: CASSPNPGEQYF.

The chain uses TRBV5-8 and TRBJ2-7; no firm D call. The CDR3 is 15 residues long. CDR1 and CDR2 from the germline V gene are SGHTS and YDEGEE. Trimming stripped 3 bases from V and 3 bases from J, with 16 bases between. The CDR3 bases are TGTGCCAGCAGCTCCGACAAGTCCCTTGGCTACGAGCAGTACTTC. Its translation is CASSSDKSLGYEQYF.

This rearrangement joins TRBV11-2 to TRBJ2-2, with a weak D call TRBD1 (6 bases). The germline CDR1 and CDR2 sequences are SGHAT and FQNNGV. The length of the CDR3 is 15 residues. Trimming stripped 5 bases from V and 0 bases from J, with 10 bases between. The CDR3 sequence: CASSAGQSNTGELFF. CDR3 coding DNA: TGTGCCAGCAGCGCCGGACAGTCGAACACCGGGGAGCTGTTTTTT.